This passage covers 20 T cell receptor beta chains from one sample sequenced in a study of blood T cells in healthy people across ages. Through a sample-barcoded 5' primer and a J-beta primer mix, a second PCR was run for roughly 7 to 12 cycles. TCRdb passed the 5' RACE reads through MiXCR, listing each CDR3 protein once. The sample gives some 700,000 distinct CDR3 sequences, about 20% of which show up once; less than 25% is in the top ten. Source material: blood. Receptor source: a man in his 70s in good health.

This clonotype was seen more than once but under ten times. This chain connects TRBV12-3 or TRBV12-4 to TRBJ1-2; D perhaps matches TRBD1 (5 bases). CDR3 length: 14 amino acids. Deletions cut 7 bases from V and 3 bases from J, with 15 bases between. The DNA of the CDR3 is TGTGCCAGCACCCCCAGCAGGGTCCACTATGGCTACACCTTC. Its protein is CASTPSRVHYGYTF.

The chain is built from TRBV12-3 or TRBV12-4 and TRBJ1-1; TRBD1 aligns across 11 bases. The CDR3 length is 13 residues. CDR3 DNA: TGTGCTCCGGGACAGGGGGGGAACACTGAAGCTTTCTTT. It encodes CAPGQGGNTEAFF.

The V gene is TRBV20-1, the J gene TRBJ2-3, with a tentative D call TRBD2 (6 bases). Trimming stripped 6 bases from V and 3 bases from J, with 10 bases between. The CDR3 covers 12 residues. Germline V gives CDR1 DFQATT, CDR2 SNEGSKA (reference sequence). The CDR3 is CSAGGWTDTQYF. The CDR3 DNA reads as TGCAGTGCGGGAGGTTGGACAGATACGCAGTATTTT.

This clonotype was seen only a few times. The chain has TRBV11-2 and TRBJ2-7, with 7 nucleotides matching TRBD2. The CDR3 totals 17 residues. Germline V gene data show CDR1 as SGHAT and CDR2 as FQNNGV. V lost 0 bases to trimming and J lost 1 base; unmatched junction nucleotides: 9. The CDR3 DNA sequence: TGTGCCAGCAGCTTAGACGGGCTGGGGGGGGGATCCTACGAGCAGTACTTC. Translation: CASSLDGLGGGSYEQYF.

Remarks on this clonotype: A read error is possible here, since a much larger clone lies one base away. The J gene is TRBJ1-2, the V gene TRBV4-1, with a tentative D call TRBD1 (5 bases). Germline V gene lookup returns CDR1 MGHRA and CDR2 YSYEKL. The CDR3 runs to 16 residues. CDR3 DNA sequence: TGCGCCAGCAGCCAAGATGTCGGGGCTCGGAACTATGGCCACACCTTC. Translated: CASSQDVGARNYGHTF.

This clonotype was recorded a few times. This sequence joins TRBV12-3 or TRBV12-4 and TRBJ2-3; 13 bases fit TRBD2. This CDR3 is 16 amino acids long. Germline trimming cut 4 bases from V and 5 bases from J; bases unmatched to any gene: 6. The CDR3 bases are TGTGCCAGCAGTTCAACTAGCGGGGGGGCTGGAGATACGCAGTATTTT. Protein product: CASSSTSGGAGDTQYF.

In its sample, this clonotype was seen a few times. The chain recombines TRBV7-8 with TRBJ2-1; no clear D gene. Trimming pared 4 bases from V and 7 bases from J, leaving 14 bases between. CDR3 length: 14 amino acids. The V gene's germline CDR1 is SGHVS and CDR2 FQNEAQ. The CDR3 loop is CASSSPARANEQFF. CDR3 nucleotide sequence: TGTGCCAGCAGCTCCCCAGCTAGGGCTAATGAGCAGTTCTTC.

In its sample, this clonotype was seen many times. The gene calls are TRBV7-7 and TRBJ2-1; D gene ambiguous. Germline assignment: CDR1 SSHAT and CDR2 FNYEAQ (reference sequence). Trimming left V 5 bases short and J 7 bases short, with 12 bases between. This CDR3 region has 13 residues. The CDR3 DNA reads as TGTGCCAGCAGCGTCGGAGTTCGGAATGAGCAGTTCTTC. It specifies CASSVGVRNEQFF. Together with reference TRBV7-7 and TRBJ2-1, the CDR3 gives the full variable domain: GAGVSQSPRYKVTKRGQDVTLRCDPISSHATLYWYQQALGQGPEFLTYFNYEAQPDKSGLPSDRFSAERPEGSISTLTIQRTEQRDSAMYRCASSVGVRNEQFFGPGTRLTVL.

This clonotype was seen ten or more times. The rearrangement uses TRBV28 and TRBJ2-7; perhaps TRBD1 as D (6 bases). CDR1 is MDHEN and CDR2 is SYDVKM in the germline V gene. V lost 5 bases and J lost 2, with 10 bases in between. The CDR3 spans 13 residues. CDR3 DNA sequence: TGTGCCAGCAGTAGACAGGTACCCTACGAGCAGTACTTC. Translated, it gives CASSRQVPYEQYF.

This clonotype was observed a few times. The chain employs TRBV29-1 and TRBJ1-2; D may be TRBD1 (5 bases). CDR3 size: 15 residues. In germline, CDR1 is SQVTM, CDR2 ANQGSEA. V was pared by 3 bases and J by 7 bases, with 21 bases between. The CDR3 region is CSVEAGGGVRGGYTF. The CDR3, as DNA: TGCAGCGTTGAGGCCGGCGGGGGGGTAAGAGGTGGCTACACCTTC.

This clonotype was picked up a small number of times. The rearrangement joins TRBV2 to TRBJ2-4; TRBD2 is a possible D gene (7 bases). The CDR3 runs to 16 residues. From germline, CDR1 is SNHLY and CDR2 FYNNEI. Trimming removed 11 bases at V and 8 bases at J, with 28 bases between. CDR3 DNA: TGTGCCTCCCAAGTCCAGGGGAGGGAGGGCCGCGACATTCAGTACTTC. Translation gives CASQVQGREGRDIQYF.

This chain uses TRBV25-1 with TRBJ2-2; D call uncertain. This CDR3 is built from 15 residues. Trimming took off 2 bases at V and 4 bases at J, with 11 bases between the two ends. The V gene's germline CDR1 is MGHDK and CDR2 SYGVNS. CDR3 region: CASSEGDLSTGELFF. The CDR3 region has the DNA TGTGCCAGCAGTGAAGGCGACTTATCCACCGGGGAGCTGTTTTTT.

This clonotype was found a few times. V gene TRBV10-3 combines with J gene TRBJ2-7, with 7 bases lining up with TRBD1. Germline CDR1 reads ENHRY; CDR2 reads SYGVKD. V lost 5 bases and J lost 0; bases outside the gene matches: 4. CDR3 length: 14 residues. This CDR3 is CAISSDRSSYEQYF. The CDR3 DNA sequence: TGTGCCATCAGTTCGGACAGGAGCTCCTACGAGCAGTACTTC.

This chain joins TRBV11-3 and TRBJ1-2; D gene unclear. In germline, CDR1 is SGHNT, CDR2 YENEEA. The CDR3 consists of 14 residues. The V and J ends lost 1 base and 6 bases respectively, with 12 bases between them. Here the CDR3 DNA reads TGTGCCAGCAGCTTAGTTGGGTTCGGTGATGGCTACACCTTC. Translated: CASSLVGFGDGYTF.

This clonotype was recorded a few times. The chain employs TRBV12-3 or TRBV12-4 and TRBJ1-6, with 11 positions matching TRBD1. This CDR3 contains 15 residues. J lost 6 bases, V lost 5 bases, and 3 bases had no gene match. CDR3 sequence reads: CASSGGQGVNSPLHF. In DNA form, the CDR3 reads TGTGCCAGCAGTGGGGGACAGGGGGTTAATTCACCCCTCCACTTT.

The V call is TRBV10-3, the J call TRBJ2-1; TRBD1 agrees at 7 bases. Germline V gene sequence: CDR1 ENHRY, CDR2 SYGVKD. This CDR3 has 15 amino acids. J lost 6 bases, V lost 6 bases, and 11 bases had no gene match. CDR3 protein: CAISPLQGEGNEQFF. CDR3 nucleotide sequence: TGTGCCATCAGCCCCCTCCAGGGGGAAGGCAATGAGCAGTTCTTC.

CDR3 residues: CASRRQAESSYNEQFF. The DNA of the CDR3 is TGTGCCAGCAGAAGACAAGCGGAGAGCTCCTACAATGAGCAGTTCTTC. The V and J genes are TRBV2 and TRBJ2-1, with D possibly being TRBD2 (5 bases). The CDR3 runs to 16 residues. Trimming cost V 6 bases and J 0 bases, with 15 bases left between them. The germline V gene has CDR1 SNHLY and CDR2 FYNNEI.

The chain joins TRBV12-3 or TRBV12-4 to TRBJ1-5, with D uncertain. This CDR3 region has 13 residues. With 0 bases removed from V and 6 bases from J, the gap between germline ends came to 6 bases. CDR3 coding DNA: TGTGCCAGCAGTTTAGCTATCGGTCAGCCCCAGCATTTT. This gives the protein CASSLAIGQPQHF.

This clonotype was detected a few times. This rearrangement joins TRBV30 to TRBJ2-5; D perhaps matches TRBD2 (6 bases). This CDR3 region has 15 residues. CDR1 and CDR2 from the germline V gene are GTSNPN and SVGIG (reference sequence). Trimming shortened V by 1 base and J by 1 base, and 13 bases separated the two germline ends. As DNA, the CDR3 is TGTGCCTGGAGTGGCGGGGCAGCCCTCCAAGAGACCCAGTACTTC. Its translation is CAWSGGAALQETQYF.

This chain joins TRBV18 and TRBJ1-5; 7 bases agree with TRBD1. The V segment lost 2 bases and the J segment 3 bases; nucleotides outside the gene matches: 4. The CDR3 length is 15 residues. Germline CDR1 and CDR2: KGHSH and LQKENI. Written as DNA, the CDR3 is TGTGCCAGCTCACCAGAGGGGGCATACAATCAGCCCCAGCATTTT. Its translation: CASSPEGAYNQPQHF. The complete variable domain, with remaining parts taken from reference TRBV18 and TRBJ1-5, reads NAGVMQNPRHLVRRRGQEARLRCSPMKGHSHVYWYRQLPEEGLKFMVYLQKENIIDESGMPKERFSAEFPKEGPSILRIQQVVRGDSAAYFCASSPEGAYNQPQHFGDGTRLSIL.